The clone carrying this TCR beta chain was picked up a small number of times. What it binds is unknown. These data come from a study of cytotoxic CD8 clonotypes in ibrutinib-treated CLL. Study context: Researchers reported about 10 relapsed/refractory and over 14 treatment-naive patients, 17 to 18 of them IGHV unmutated. Overall study results and limits: Ibrutinib response saw clonality rise, and progression saw it return toward baseline. Public clonotypes were seen rarely and were contracted or stable on treatment. Patients showed higher baseline clonality than age-matched healthy donors, and it tracked circulating CD8+ T-cell counts.

Libraries were prepared by immunoSEQ multiplex PCR; TCRdb keeps only in-frame clonotypes and omits some of them. The sample lists about 16,000 clones, 65% to 70% seen once, with 18% in the top ten. CDR1 is SQVTM and CDR2 is ANQGSEA in the germline V gene. The CDR3 length is 13 residues. Trimming removed 2 bases at V and 1 base at J, with 9 bases between. The receptor was derived from a human donor with chronic lymphocytic leukemia. The material was PBMCs, obtained before ibrutinib treatment. This chain uses TRBV29-1 with TRBJ2-7; possibly TRBD1 for D (6 bases). This chain's CDR3 is CSVESDSSYEQYF. The CDR3 DNA reads as TGCAGCGTTGAATCGGACAGTTCCTACGAGCAGTACTTC.